This TCR beta chain comes out of a study of cytomegalovirus exposure and HLA in healthy donors. In germline, CDR1 is SGHKS, CDR2 YYEKEE (reference sequence). V lost 0 bases and J lost 4, with 11 bases in between. The CDR3 totals 15 residues. With regard to this clone: Its cognate antigen is unknown.

A multiplex PCR was run with 60 Vbeta primers and 13 Jbeta primers. Assay: immunoSEQ multiplex PCR; the TCRdb copy retains only in-frame clones and omits some. Here the sample spans under 200,000 clones, 80% to 90% being singletons. The study, taken as a whole, reports: The classifier reportedly diagnosed cytomegalovirus status with high specificity and sensitivity.

Sequencing was performed on PBMCs. V usage is TRBV5-5 and J usage is TRBJ1-5, with no clear D. The sequence derives from a man between 40 and 49 years old in good health and CMV-seropositive. The CDR3 nucleotides read TGTGCCAGCAGCTTGGATGCGACAAATAATCAGCCCCAGCATTTT. Translated, it gives CASSLDATNNQPQHF. The complete variable domain, with remaining parts taken from reference TRBV5-5 and TRBJ1-5, reads DAGVTQSPTHLIKTRGQQVTLRCSPISGHKSVSWYQQVLGQGPQFIFQYYEKEERGRGNFPDRFSARQFPNYSSELNVNALLLGDSALYLCASSLDATNNQPQHFGDGTRLSIL.